This TCR beta chain stems from a study of control samples from healthy donors and cancer patients. The CDR3 runs to 17 residues. With 6 bases removed from V and 0 bases from J, the gap between germline ends came to 20 bases. CDR1 is SNHLY, CDR2 FYNNEI, per germline. Sequenced by immunoSEQ multiplex PCR; TCRdb stores in-frame clones only, minus some. This sample has around 94,000 clones, with about 85% found just once. Sequencing input: blood. This rearrangement joins TRBV2 to TRBJ1-2; D might be TRBD1 (6 bases). The clonotype originates from a woman aged 45-65 years in good health. CDR3 bases: TGTGCCAGCAGGGATCTTGCGGGGGCTATTGCTAACTATGGCTACACCTTC. This encodes CASRDLAGAIANYGYTF.